This T cell receptor beta chain comes out of a study of blood T cell repertoires in COVID-19. Per the germline V gene, CDR1 is MNHNY and CDR2 is SVGAGI (reference sequence). This CDR3 spans 15 amino acids. Trimming pared 5 bases from V and 2 bases from J, leaving 15 bases between. Data came from immunoSEQ multiplex PCR; TCRdb stores just in-frame clones and leaves some out. The data hold around 160,000 clones, with 75% to 80% observed a single time. This sequence originates from a woman aged 80 or older with acute or convalescent COVID-19. The gene calls are TRBV6-6 and TRBJ2-5; possible D gene TRBD1, 5 bases. Specimen: peripheral blood. CDR3 amino acids: CASSVSRQTQETQYF. CDR3 in DNA: TGTGCCAGCAGTGTTTCCCGACAGACTCAAGAGACCCAGTACTTC.